This T cell receptor (beta chain) was profiled in a study of blood T cells in healthy people across ages. A few counts support this clonotype. Alongside a J-beta primer mix, a sample-barcoded 5' primer served in a second PCR lasting about 7 to 12 cycles. MiXCR, applied by TCRdb to the 5' RACE reads, yields one record per CDR3 protein. The data contain approximately 580,000 distinct CDR3 sequences, 24% of them singletons. The V gene's germline CDR1 is LGHNA and CDR2 YSLEER. The V gene lost 1 base and the J gene lost 2 bases, with 18 bases spanning the gap. This CDR3 region has 18 residues. Separately, the same data were catalogued under a study of T cells of mothers and their children. From that second work: The study recruited three healthy Caucasian mothers and their six children as donors.

This chain joins TRBV4-3 and TRBJ1-3, with a weak D call TRBD1 (5 bases). The sequence derives from a boy aged 5 to 17 in good health. Specimen: blood. CDR3 protein: CASSQGYLGGVAGNTIYF. The CDR3 DNA follows: TGCGCCAGCAGCCAAGGGTACTTGGGGGGTGTCGCTGGAAACACCATATATTTT.